This paragraph reports one T cell receptor beta chain. The antigen is unknown. Germline V gene lookup returns CDR1 KGHSH and CDR2 LQKENI. The CDR3 covers 15 residues. Trimming took off 4 bases at V and 3 bases at J, with 12 bases between the two ends. The protocol was immunoSEQ multiplex PCR, while the TCRdb copy is restricted to in-frame clones and leaves out a portion. Here the sample spans around 50,000 clones, approximately 86% being singletons. The time point here: peripheral blood 6 weeks after treatment start. This record belongs to a study of PD-L1 blockade in urothelial cancer. Study overall: Blood was tested 3 weeks (second dose) and 6 weeks into treatment.

General study points: Better survival was forecast by a pretreatment blood TCR clonality below the median. Those with durable benefit had larger increases in tumor-associated blood clones at 3 weeks.

This specimen consisted of PBMCs, obtained around atezolizumab (anti-PD-L1) treatment. The receptor's source is a man aged 50 or older with urothelial cancer. The chain is built from TRBV18 and TRBJ2-2; unclear D gene. The CDR3 is CASSLEGTDTGELFF. In DNA, the CDR3 is TGTGCCAGCTCACTAGAAGGCACAGACACCGGGGAGCTGTTTTTT.